This T cell receptor beta chain appears in the sequencing data of a study of shared clonotypes between healthy human individuals (dated by TCRdb to the early 2020s). Study-level background: The cohort included a few men and a couple of women between 18 and 49 years of age. To estimate repertoire size and how much clonotypes are shared between individuals, the study performed deep sequencing of blood TCR repertoires from roughly five healthy adults. Each donor's leukapheresis produced roughly between about 0.85 and 10 billion PBMCs. For each donor, three plates each were used for CD4 naive and CD4 memory, two plates were used for CD8 naive, and one plate was used for CD8 memory. To increase sequencing depth and limit assay-specific biases, different laboratories used diverse techniques to prepare libraries and sequence TCR repertoires. Overall results and qualifications from the work: When several donors were compared, the shared fraction of clonotypes was 5% to 6.5% for naive CD4, 3% to 4% for naive CD8, about 2.4% for memory CD4, and 0.35% to 0.4% for memory CD8. Pairwise subsampling indicated that sequencing depth was expected to affect the degree of clonotype sharing among donors. Because the study included only a small number of donors, the genetic and exposure-history diversity represented was limited. Higher generation probabilities were observed for clonotypes shared by all four sorted-subset donors than for non-shared clonotypes. Naive subsets generally had larger estimated clonotype richness than memory subsets. Rarefaction of sorted-subset datasets indicated incomplete sequencing despite the large sequencing depth. Sampling was restricted to blood, and TCR repertoires in tissue are likely to differ from TCR repertoires in blood.

Regarding this clone: The specificity of this receptor is unknown. Within one base of it there is no much larger clone, and no base qualities were kept.

Its CDR3 holds 14 amino acids, cysteine through phenylalanine. The retained sequence is limited to the CDR3, 42 bases, with the frame set at the first base. CDR1 SGHTA and CDR2 FQGTGA were looked up in the germline V gene. V drops 5 bases and J drops 5 bases, leaving 12 bases in between. TCR CDR3 regions were amplified from genomic DNA by multiplex PCR using the deep immunoSEQ assay. For each cell subset, the extracted genomic DNA was distributed evenly across all wells of several immunoSEQ 96-well plates, and each plate served as one replicate. For sorted subsets, each replicate PCR was loaded with roughly 200 ng genomic DNA, equivalent to approximately 27,000 T cell genomes. Purified libraries were measured with a Qubit 3.0 fluorometer, size-checked on a Bioanalyzer 2100, and measured again with the KAPA Library Quantification kit. A separate single-read 150-cycle Illumina NextSeq 550 flow cell was used to sequence each immunoSEQ 96-well plate. The authors processed their data as follows. Because the immunoSEQ output held only junctional sequences and lacked quality scores, the filtering could not match the filtering applied to full-length reads. Sequences were annotated with PyIR, a Python wrapper for IgBLAST v1.9, and V/J genes and CDR3 were assigned using IMGT germline references. Reads with weak V/J assignments (E-value above 1e-6), missing CDR3, stop codons, out-of-frame junctions, or ambiguous translated residues were removed. V3J clonotypes were defined by identical inferred V gene, J gene, and CDR3 amino acid sequence. The percentage overlap between two repertoires was calculated by dividing the number of shared unique clonotypes by the size of the smaller repertoire. Repertoire richness was assessed with RTK rarefaction, the Chao1 estimator, and Recon v2.1 estimates of unobserved clonotypes. For all TCRbeta clonotypes obtained by the gDNA method from several donors, generation probabilities were computed with OLGA. TCRdb stores this immuneACCESS table with in-frame sequences only. Part of the clones is absent; in the studies checked, under half of the shortfall reflects unresolved V genes, and no reason is known for the rest. D and trimming come from the DNA, and the V and J calls and clone size come from that table. The sample records 2 million to 3 million clones, under 95% of which are singletons. About 0.34% of the sample belongs to the ten largest clones.

Donors were healthy HIV-negative adults with no recently reported acute infections or vaccinations. All donors were Caucasian adults living in Nashville, Tennessee, USA. CD4+ T cells were enriched by magnetic negative selection; naive cells were then positively selected on CD45RA, and the negative fraction formed the memory subset. After blood collection by leukapheresis, PBMCs were isolated using Ficoll-Histopaque density gradient centrifugation and then cryopreserved in the vapor phase of liquid nitrogen. Purity and quantity of every magnetically sorted T cell population were checked by analytical flow cytometry. Genomic DNA was isolated from each sorted fraction and quantified by UV absorbance on a Nanodrop 2000c.

The clonotype was recovered from a man between 18 and 35 years old in good health. Some clones in this sample may be carry-over from other donors' samples. The rearranged chain carries TRBV7-3 and TRBJ2-2, with no reliable assignment of the D segment. The sequenced sample was naive CD4+ T cells from PBMCs. Per the publication, the cell subset or site label means: CD45RA+ positively selected. The DNA sequence is given as TGTGCCAGCAGCCCCGGAACTTTTACCGGGGAGCTGTTTTTT. This codes for CASSPGTFTGELFF.